This T cell receptor beta chain was sequenced in a study of T cells in tuberculosis. Study summary: In South Africa, adults with active tuberculosis were compared with IGRA-negative and latently infected IGRA-positive adolescents.

Here immunoSEQ multiplex PCR was the method, and the copy in TCRdb shows in-frame clones only, minus some. This table has approximately 30,000 clones, about nine tenths appearing once. As for this clone: What it binds is unknown.

Study-level results: Selection depended on which cryopreserved specimens were available. The TCR-beta difference was not significant; alpha differences partly reflected length.

At study entry, adolescents had tuberculin skin tests and IGRA screening. Per the germline V gene, CDR1 is MNHNS and CDR2 is SASEGT. The CDR3 is 15 amino acids. Trimming stripped 2 bases from V and 0 bases from J, with 11 bases between. The chain uses TRBV6-1 and TRBJ2-7; possible D gene TRBD2, 5 bases. Sequencing was done on a sample of PBMCs. The source is a donor under 30 with latent tuberculosis or without tuberculosis infection. Some clones in this sample may be carry-over from other donors' samples. The DNA of the CDR3 is TGTGCCAGCAGTGAAAATATACGGGGCTCCTACGAGCAGTACTTC. Residues: CASSENIRGSYEQYF.